This T cell receptor beta chain was found in a study of cytotoxic CD8 clonotypes in ibrutinib-treated CLL. Findings of the study overall: Researchers report that baseline clonality outpaced age-matched healthy donors and tracked circulating CD8+ T-cell counts.

This clone occurred a few times. Its antigen is undetermined. Looked up from germline, CDR1 is KGHSH and CDR2 is LQKENI. The ends lost 3 bases at V and 3 bases at J; junction bases unmatched: 8. The CDR3 is made up of 16 amino acids. Frozen-stored PBMCs produced 1.5 to 2.5 micrograms of genomic DNA for TCR beta libraries. The data were produced by immunoSEQ multiplex PCR, yet TCRdb's version contains in-frame clones alone and is incomplete. In the table there are 250,000 to 350,000 clones, approximately 76% of which are singletons. This chain uses TRBV18 with TRBJ1-1; 9 positions agree with TRBD1. The TCR originated in a human donor with chronic lymphocytic leukemia. Sequences were derived from PBMCs, sampled at disease progression, from a patient treated with ibrutinib. CDR3 bases: TGTGCCAGCTCACCGCTGGGACAGGGAGCGGACACTGAAGCTTTCTTT. Protein sequence: CASSPLGQGADTEAFF.